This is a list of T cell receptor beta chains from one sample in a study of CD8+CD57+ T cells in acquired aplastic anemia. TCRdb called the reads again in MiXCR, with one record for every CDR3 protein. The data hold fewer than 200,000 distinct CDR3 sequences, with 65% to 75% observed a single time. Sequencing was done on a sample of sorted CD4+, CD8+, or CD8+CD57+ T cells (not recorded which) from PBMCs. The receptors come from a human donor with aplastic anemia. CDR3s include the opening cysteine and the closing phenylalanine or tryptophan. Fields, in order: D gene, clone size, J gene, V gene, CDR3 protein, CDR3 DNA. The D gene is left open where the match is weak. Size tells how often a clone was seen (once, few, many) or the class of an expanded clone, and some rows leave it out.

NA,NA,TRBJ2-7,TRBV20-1,CSAAPGAGEQYF,TGCAGTGCTGCTCCAGGGGCCGGGGAGCAGTACTTC
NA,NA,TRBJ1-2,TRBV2,CASSEAAGTNGYTF,TGTGCCAGCAGTGAAGCCGCAGGGACCAACGGCTACACCTTC
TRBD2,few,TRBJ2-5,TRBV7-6,CASSHQAGDPRRETQYF,TGTGCCAGCAGCCATCAAGCGGGAGATCCCCGGAGGGAGACCCAGTACTTC
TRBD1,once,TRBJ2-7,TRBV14,CASSRQGGAYEQHF,TGTGCCAGCAGCCGACAGGGTGGGGCCTACGAGCAGCACTTC
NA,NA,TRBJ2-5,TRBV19,CASSIKRQETQYF,TGTGCCAGTAGTATAAAGCGACAAGAGACCCAATACTTC
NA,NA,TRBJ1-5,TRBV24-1,CATSDLGGGEPQHF,TGTGCCACCAGTGATTTGGGGGGAGGAGAGCCCCAGCATTTT
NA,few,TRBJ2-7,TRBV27,CASSRGTNRESYEQYF,TGTGCCAGCAGCCGCGGAACAAATCGGGAGTCCTACGAGCAGTACTTC
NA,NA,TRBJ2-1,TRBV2,CAGGAGSGNEQFF,TGTGCCGGAGGGGCGGGAAGTGGGAATGAGCAGTTCTTC
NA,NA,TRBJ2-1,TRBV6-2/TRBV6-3,CASGGANEQFF,TGTGCCAGCGGGGGCGCCAATGAGCAGTTCTTC
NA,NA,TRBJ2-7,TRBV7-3,CASSLNAGESEQYF,TGTGCCAGCAGCTTAAATGCAGGGGAGAGCGAGCAGTACTTC
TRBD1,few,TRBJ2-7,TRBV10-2,CASSESTVGQGAYEQYF,TGCGCCAGCAGTGAGTCGACTGTGGGACAGGGTGCCTACGAGCAGTACTTC
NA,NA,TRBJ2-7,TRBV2,CASSRDLNSYEQYF,TGTGCCAGCAGTCGGGACTTAAACTCCTACGAGCAGTACTTC
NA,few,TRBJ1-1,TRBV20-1,CSARSAAVNTEAFF,TGCAGTGCTAGAAGTGCGGCAGTGAACACTGAAGCTTTCTTT
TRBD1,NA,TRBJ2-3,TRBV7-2,CASSKRQGHGADTQYF,TGTGCCAGCAGCAAGCGACAGGGTCATGGTGCAGATACGCAGTATTTT
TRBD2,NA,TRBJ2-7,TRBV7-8,CASSLVGRLAGGFLNEQYF,TGTGCCAGCAGCTTAGTTGGCAGGCTAGCGGGAGGGTTTTTGAACGAGCAGTACTTC
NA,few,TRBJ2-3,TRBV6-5,CASSPSVDTQYF,TGTGCCAGCAGCCCCTCTGTGGATACGCAGTATTTT
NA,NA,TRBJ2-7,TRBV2,CASSEGQVLSSSYEQYF,TGTGCCAGCAGTGAGGGGCAAGTCCTATCAAGCTCCTACGAGCAGTACTTC
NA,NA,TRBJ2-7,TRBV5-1,CASTLDRTQYF,TGCGCCAGCACCCTGGACCGTACGCAGTACTTC
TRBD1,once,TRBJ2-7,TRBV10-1,CASIMDGQGAWEQYF,TGCGCCAGCATTATGGATGGCCAGGGGGCTTGGGAGCAGTACTTC
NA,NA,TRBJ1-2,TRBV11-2,CASSLQERTGGYTF,TGTGCCAGCAGCTTACAGGAAAGGACTGGTGGCTACACCTTC
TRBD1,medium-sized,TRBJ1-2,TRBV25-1,CASNRGGSGYTF,TGTGCCAGCAACAGGGGAGGTAGTGGCTACACCTTC
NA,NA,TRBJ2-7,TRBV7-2,CASARVYEQYF,TGTGCCAGCGCCAGGGTCTACGAGCAGTACTTC
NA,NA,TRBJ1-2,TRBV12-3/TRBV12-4,CASSSISGDTNLYGYTF,TGTGCCAGCAGTTCAATTTCCGGAGACACCAACCTCTATGGCTACACCTTC
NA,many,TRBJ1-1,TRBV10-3,CAISDPRGAFF,TGTGCCATCAGTGACCCGAGGGGAGCTTTCTTT
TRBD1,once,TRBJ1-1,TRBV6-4,CASSEGQENTEAFF,TGTGCCAGCAGCGAGGGACAGGAGAACACTGAAGCTTTCTTT
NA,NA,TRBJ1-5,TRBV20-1,CSARRTVNQPQHF,TGCAGTGCTAGACGGACCGTCAATCAGCCCCAGCATTTT
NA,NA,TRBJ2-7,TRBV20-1,CSAKEPTGEQYF,TGCAGTGCTAAGGAACCCACGGGCGAGCAGTACTTC
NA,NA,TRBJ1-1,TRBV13,CASSSGTFEAFF,TGTGCCAGCAGCTCCGGGACGTTCGAAGCTTTCTTT
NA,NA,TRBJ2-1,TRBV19,CASSIGGGGQFF,TGTGCCAGTAGTATAGGAGGGGGTGGGCAGTTCTTC
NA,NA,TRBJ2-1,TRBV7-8,CASSSDLRQFF,TGTGCCAGCAGCTCCGACCTGAGGCAGTTCTTC
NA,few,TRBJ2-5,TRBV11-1,CASSQQDLTYQETQYF,TGTGCCAGCAGCCAACAGGACTTGACGTACCAAGAGACCCAGTACTTC
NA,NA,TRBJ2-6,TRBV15,CATKNSGANVLTF,TGTGCCACCAAAAACTCTGGGGCCAACGTCCTGACTTTC
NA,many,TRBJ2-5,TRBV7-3,CASSPLGGSRPETQYF,TGTGCCAGCAGCCCCCTTGGGGGGTCCCGGCCAGAGACCCAGTACTTC
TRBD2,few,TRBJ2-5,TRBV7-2,CASSFQRGGGETQYF,TGTGCCAGCAGCTTCCAGCGGGGGGGCGGAGAGACCCAGTACTTC
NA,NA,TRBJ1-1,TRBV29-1,CSVVWGNLNTEAFF,TGCAGCGTTGTTTGGGGGAATCTCAACACTGAAGCTTTCTTT
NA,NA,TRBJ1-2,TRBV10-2,CASSEGPQYGYTF,TGCGCCAGCAGTGAGGGTCCTCAGTATGGCTACACCTTC
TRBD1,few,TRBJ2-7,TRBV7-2,CASSSPDRGSYEQYF,TGTGCCAGCAGCTCTCCGGACAGGGGCTCCTACGAGCAGTACTTC
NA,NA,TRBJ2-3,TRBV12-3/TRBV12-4,CASSYGADTQYF,TGTGCCAGCAGTTACGGGGCAGATACGCAGTATTTT
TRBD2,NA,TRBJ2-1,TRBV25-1,CASSPPRGAGNEQFF,TGTGCCAGCTCACCACCGCGGGGGGCCGGCAATGAGCAGTTCTTC
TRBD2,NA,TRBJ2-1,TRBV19,CASSPLAEAYNEQFF,TGTGCCAGTAGTCCACTAGCGGAAGCTTACAATGAGCAGTTCTTC
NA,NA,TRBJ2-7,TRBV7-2,CASSASGQISYEQYF,TGTGCCAGCAGCGCCAGCGGGCAGATCTCCTACGAGCAGTACTTC
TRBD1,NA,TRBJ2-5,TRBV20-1,CSVTGTGGETQYF,TGCAGTGTTACCGGGACAGGGGGAGAGACCCAGTACTTC
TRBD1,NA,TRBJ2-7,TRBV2,CASSAGTGSYEQYF,TGTGCCAGCAGCGCCGGGACAGGGTCGTACGAGCAGTACTTC
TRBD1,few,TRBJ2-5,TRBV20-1,CSAVLTGIETQYF,TGCAGTGCCGTTCTGACAGGGATTGAGACCCAGTACTTC
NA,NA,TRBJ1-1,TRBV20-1,CSAIRQANTEAFF,TGCAGTGCTATCAGACAGGCGAACACTGAAGCTTTCTTT
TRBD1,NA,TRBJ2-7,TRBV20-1,CSAKTGREQYF,TGCAGTGCAAAGACAGGGCGGGAGCAGTACTTC
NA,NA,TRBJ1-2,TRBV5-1,CASRFDRNGYTF,TGCGCCAGCAGATTTGACCGAAATGGCTACACCTTC
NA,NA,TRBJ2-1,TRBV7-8,CASSFQGLEQFF,TGTGCCAGCAGCTTTCAAGGTCTTGAGCAGTTCTTC
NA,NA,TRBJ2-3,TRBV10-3,CAISDSGPDTQYF,TGTGCCATCAGTGATTCGGGACCAGATACGCAGTATTTT
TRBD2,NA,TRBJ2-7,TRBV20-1,CSVEKGGGSEQYF,TGCAGCGTTGAAAAAGGCGGGGGATCCGAGCAGTACTTC
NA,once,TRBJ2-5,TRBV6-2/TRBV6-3,CASSPRDSSVETQYF,TGTGCCAGCAGTCCCCGGGATTCCAGTGTGGAGACCCAGTACTTC
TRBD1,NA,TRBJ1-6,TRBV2,CASRAGTGTNWPLHF,TGTGCCAGCAGAGCCGGGACAGGCACAAATTGGCCCCTCCACTTT
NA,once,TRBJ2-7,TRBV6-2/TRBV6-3,CASSYAGSYEQYF,TGTGCCAGCAGTTACGCGGGGAGCTACGAGCAGTACTTC
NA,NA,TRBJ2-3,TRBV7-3,CASRPAGGTDTQYF,TGTGCCAGCAGACCGGCAGGGGGCACAGATACGCAGTATTTT